This TCR beta chain comes out of a study of shared clonotypes between healthy human individuals (dated by TCRdb to the early 2020s). Study-level background: The cohort included a few men and a couple of women between 18 and 49 years of age. For each donor, three plates each were used for CD4 naive and CD4 memory, two plates were used for CD8 naive, and one plate was used for CD8 memory. To estimate repertoire size and how much clonotype sharing occurs between individuals, the study deeply sequenced the blood TCR repertoires of several healthy adults. Different laboratories and diverse techniques were used to prepare libraries and sequence TCR repertoires, to increase sequencing depth and limit assay-specific biases. Each donor's leukapheresis produced roughly between roughly 0.85 and 9.5 billion PBMCs. Overall study results and their limits: Naive subsets generally had larger estimated clonotype richness than memory subsets. Approximately 4.8% of naive CD4, more than 3% of naive CD8, roughly 2.4% of memory CD4, and around 0.42% of memory CD8 clonotypes were shared across several donors. Sampling was restricted to blood, and TCR repertoires in tissues likely differ from the TCR repertoires found in blood. Even with the large sequencing depth, rarefaction of the sorted-subset datasets indicated that sequencing was incomplete. Clonotypes shared by all four sorted-subset donors showed higher generation probabilities than non-shared clonotypes. The small number of donors limited the genetic and exposure-history diversity represented. Pairwise subsampling led to the expectation that sequencing depth would affect the degree of clonotype sharing among donors.

Donors were healthy HIV-negative adults with no recently reported acute infections or vaccinations. Only Caucasian adults living in Nashville, Tennessee, USA were represented among the donors. Magnetic negative selection was used to enrich CD4+ T cells, after which naive cells were positively selected on CD45RA and the negative fraction became the memory subset. Blood was obtained by leukapheresis, after which PBMCs were separated by Ficoll-Histopaque density gradient centrifugation and cryopreserved in liquid nitrogen vapor phase. Analytical flow cytometry was used to check the purity and quantity of each magnetically sorted T cell population. From each sorted fraction, genomic DNA was isolated and quantified by UV absorbance on a Nanodrop 2000c. Concerning this clone: Its antigen remains undetermined. The record has no base qualities; no much larger clone is one base away.

Relative to germline, V is missing 8 bases and J is missing 6 bases, with 19 bases of the junction outside any gene match. The CDR3 goes from the cysteine to the phenylalanine over 17 residues. Just the 51-base CDR3 DNA is kept, in frame starting at base 1. The germline V gene (reference sequence) gives CDR1 as LNHNV and CDR2 as YYDKDF. TCR CDR3 regions were amplified from genomic DNA by multiplex PCR using the deep immunoSEQ assay. Genomic DNA extracted from each cell subset was distributed evenly over all wells of several immunoSEQ 96-well plates, and each plate served as one replicate. Each replicate PCR for sorted subsets received approximately 220 ng genomic DNA, equal to about 30,000 T cell genomes. The purified libraries were quantified using a Qubit 3.0 fluorometer, sized with a Bioanalyzer 2100, and then quantified again using the KAPA Library Quantification kit. Each immunoSEQ 96-well plate was sequenced on its own single-read 150-cycle Illumina NextSeq 550 flow cell. The authors processed their data as follows. The immunoSEQ output contained only junctional sequences without quality scores, so filtering could not match that applied to full-length reads. Sequences were annotated with PyIR, a Python wrapper for IgBLAST v1.9, and V/J genes and CDR3 were assigned using IMGT germline references. Reads were filtered out if the reads had weak V/J assignments (E-value above 1e-6), no CDR3, stop codons, out-of-frame junctions, or ambiguous translated residues. V3J clonotypes were defined as sequences sharing an identical inferred V gene, J gene, and CDR3 amino acid sequence. The percentage overlap between two repertoires was calculated by dividing the number of shared unique clonotypes by the size of the smaller repertoire. RTK rarefaction, the Chao1 estimator, and Recon v2.1 estimates of unobserved clonotypes were used to assess repertoire richness. OLGA was used to compute generation probabilities for all TCRbeta clonotypes that the gDNA method yielded from a handful of donors. In its TCRdb copy, this immuneACCESS table keeps in-frame sequences only and misses some clones. Where compared with another copy, unresolved V genes explain less than half of these, and the others have no known cause. V and J calls and clone size are given by that table; D and trimming were obtained from the DNA. The sample table lists about 300,000 clones, under 80% of them with a count of one. The ten largest clones capture approximately 10% of the sample.

Sequencing was done on a sample of memory CD4+ T cells sorted from blood. Sample cell subset or site, as interpreted from the label and publication: CD45RA-negative fraction. The chain links TRBV15 with TRBJ2-3; TRBD2 fits 8 bases in the junction. This receptor was taken from a man aged 30 to 45 in good health. The DNA reads as follows: TGTGCCACCCGGAAGGAGGGAGCGGGGGCGAGGAAGGATACGCAGTATTTT. It translates as CATRKEGAGARKDTQYF.